Shown below are 15 T cell receptor beta chains from a single sample sequenced in a study of blood T cell repertoires in COVID-19 (dated by TCRdb to 2020 to 2021). The library was built by means of the immunoSEQ multiplex PCR assay. Drawn from immuneACCESS, this table holds only the in-frame rearrangements with V and J called that TCRdb kept. Clones are partly lost; checked studies trace under half to an unresolved V gene and leave the rest unexplained. The sample has more than 110,000 clones on record, about 76% of them singletons. The top ten hold around 12% of the sample. The sample consisted of peripheral blood. All receptors derive from a man at least 80 years old with acute or convalescent COVID-19.

This chain links TRBV27 with TRBJ1-2, with 7 bases identical to TRBD1. The trim removed 5 bases at V and 2 bases at J, leaving 5 bases unmatched. This CDR3 comprises 14 residues. Germline CDR1 and CDR2: MNHEY and SMNVEV (reference sequence). The CDR3 sequence is CASSTRTGNYGYTF. The CDR3 DNA reads as TGTGCCAGCAGTACAAGGACAGGAAACTATGGCTACACCTTC.

The rearrangement uses TRBV2 and TRBJ1-5; tentative D call: TRBD1 (6 bases). CDR1 SNHLY and CDR2 FYNNEI come from the germline V gene. This CDR3 has 18 residues. Trimming shortened V by 4 bases and J by 0 bases, and 19 bases separated the two germline ends. The CDR3 reads CASSVGQGRVYSNQPQHF. For the CDR3, the DNA is TGTGCCAGCAGTGTAGGGCAGGGGAGGGTTTATAGCAATCAGCCCCAGCATTTT.

V usage is TRBV7-2 and J usage is TRBJ1-2; 9 bases map to TRBD1. The CDR3 is 15 residues long. Germline V gene lookup returns CDR1 SGHTA and CDR2 FQGNSA. Trimming at V came to 1 base and at J to 7 bases, leaving 7 bases not matched to a gene. CDR3 sequence (DNA): TGTGCCAGCAGCTTAGGTACAGGGGGCAGAGGTGGCTACACCTTC. It yields the protein CASSLGTGGRGGYTF. Variable domain in full (rest from reference TRBV7-2 and TRBJ1-2): GAGVSQSPSNKVTEKGKDVELRCDPISGHTALYWYRQSLGQGLEFLIYFQGNSAPDKSGLPSDRFSAERTGGSVSTLTIQRTQQEDSAVYLCASSLGTGGRGGYTFGSGTRLTVV.

The chain has TRBV9 and TRBJ2-7; TRBD1 aligns across 7 bases. CDR1 and CDR2 from the germline V gene are SGDLS and YYNGEE. The V segment lost 0 bases and the J segment 6 bases; nucleotides outside the gene matches: 15. The CDR3 loop spans 17 amino acids. The CDR3 spells CASSVGGGRAKESEQYF. The CDR3 DNA sequence: TGTGCCAGCAGCGTAGGAGGGGGCAGGGCAAAAGAGAGCGAGCAGTACTTC.

The CDR3 nucleotides read TGTGCCAGCAGCCCCGTGGGGGACAGGGCGGTCACCGGGGAGCTGTTTTTT. Translated: CASSPVGDRAVTGELFF. The J gene is TRBJ2-2, the V gene TRBV5-4; 9 bases are a match to TRBD1. Losses at the gene ends were 4 bases for V and 4 bases for J; bases not matched to a gene: 11. The CDR3 runs 17 residues. Germline CDR1 is SGHNT and CDR2 is YYREEE (reference sequence).

This chain joins TRBV30 and TRBJ1-2; TRBD1 matches at 8 bases. Germline CDR1 is GTSNPN and CDR2 is SVGIG (reference sequence). V trimming: 3 bases; J trimming: 4 bases; junction bases outside the gene matches: 16. The CDR3 extends over 17 amino acids. CDR3 amino acids: CAWRRRTGTDWGYGYTF. CDR3 DNA: TGTGCCTGGAGGAGAAGGACAGGGACAGATTGGGGCTATGGCTACACCTTC.

The chain links TRBV28 to TRBJ1-4, with 11 bases matching TRBD1. Germline V gives CDR1 MDHEN, CDR2 SYDVKM. V gave up 4 bases and J gave up 5 bases; unmatched junction bases: 3. The CDR3 length is 15 residues. The CDR3 DNA reads as TGTGCCAGCAGTTCCGGGACAGGGGGAAATGAAAAACTGTTTTTT. The encoded protein is CASSSGTGGNEKLFF.

J is TRBJ2-7 and V is TRBV10-3, with D unresolved. CDR3 length: 16 amino acids. The ends were cut back, 2 bases at V and 0 bases at J, with 14 bases in the middle. CDR1 and CDR2 (germline): ENHRY, SYGVKD. The CDR3 reads CAISEGGSIGSYEQYF. The CDR3 nucleotides read TGTGCCATCAGTGAGGGTGGTTCTATTGGCTCCTACGAGCAGTACTTC.

The table lists this clone with a few counts. The V call is TRBV30, the J call TRBJ1-2; TRBD1 matches 8 bases. Germline V lookup: CDR1 GTSNPN, CDR2 SVGIG (reference sequence). V lost 1 base to trimming and J lost 0 bases; unmatched junction nucleotides: 10. The CDR3 covers 17 residues. CDR3 sequence: CAWSGGTGGRANYGYTF. The CDR3 coding sequence is TGTGCCTGGAGTGGGGGGACAGGCGGAAGAGCTAACTATGGCTACACCTTC.

The chain has TRBV4-2 and TRBJ1-1; 9 nucleotides agree with TRBD1. The length of the CDR3 is 15 residues. Germline CDR1 and CDR2: LGHNA and YNFKEQ. V trimming: 0 bases; J trimming: 5 bases; junction bases outside the gene matches: 4. CDR3 in amino acids: CASSQDGTGSTEAFF. As DNA, the CDR3 is TGTGCCAGCAGCCAAGATGGGACAGGGAGTACTGAAGCTTTCTTT.

The CDR3 nucleotides are TGTGCCAGCAGCTTAGTGGGAGAGGGCAATCAGCCCCAGCATTTT. This codes for CASSLVGEGNQPQHF. This chain joins TRBV11-2 and TRBJ1-5, with unresolved D. From germline, CDR1 is SGHAT and CDR2 FQNNGV. The CDR3 runs 15 residues. V was trimmed by 1 base and J by 2 bases, leaving 9 bases between them.

The chain is built from TRBV11-2 and TRBJ2-1; 13 positions agree with TRBD2. The CDR3 has 15 amino acids. With V trimmed by 4 bases and J by 12 bases, 9 bases remained unmatched. From germline, CDR1 is SGHAT and CDR2 FQNNGV. The CDR3 sequence: CASSSGLAGARGQFF. The CDR3 DNA sequence: TGTGCCAGCAGCTCCGGACTAGCGGGGGCGCGGGGGCAGTTCTTC.

The chain recombines TRBV5-4 with TRBJ1-5; the match to TRBD1 covers 7 bases. CDR1 is SGHNT and CDR2 is YYREEE in the germline V gene (reference sequence). V shed 5 bases and J 1 base; nucleotides not matched to a gene: 6. This CDR3 comprises 15 residues. CDR3 protein: CASSYGGQSNQPQHF. The CDR3 nucleotides read TGTGCCAGCAGTTACGGGGGACAGAGCAATCAGCCCCAGCATTTT.

The CDR3 DNA follows: TGTGCCAGTAGTTCCCAAAGGACGGGAGGACTATATGGCTACACCTTC. Its protein product is CASSSQRTGGLYGYTF. V and J are TRBV19 and TRBJ1-2; D is unclear. Deletions cut 5 bases from V and 5 bases from J, with 21 bases between. The length of the CDR3 is 16 residues. Germline assignment: CDR1 LNHDA and CDR2 SQIVND (reference sequence). The variable domain in full, with the rest retrieved from reference TRBV19 and TRBJ1-2, is DGGITQSPKYLFRKEGQNVTLSCEQNLNHDAMYWYRQDPGQGLRLIYYSQIVNDFQKGDIAEGYSVSREKKESFPLTVTSAQKNPTAFYLCASSSQRTGGLYGYTFGSGTRLTVV.

J is TRBJ2-7 and V is TRBV7-9, with D unresolved. CDR3 size: 15 residues. The germline V gene has CDR1 SEHNR and CDR2 FQNEAQ (reference sequence). V was shortened by 3 bases and J by 0 bases, with 12 bases between the two germline ends. Here the CDR3 reads CASSFETAYSYEQYF. The CDR3, as DNA: TGTGCCAGCAGCTTTGAAACAGCCTACTCCTACGAGCAGTACTTC.